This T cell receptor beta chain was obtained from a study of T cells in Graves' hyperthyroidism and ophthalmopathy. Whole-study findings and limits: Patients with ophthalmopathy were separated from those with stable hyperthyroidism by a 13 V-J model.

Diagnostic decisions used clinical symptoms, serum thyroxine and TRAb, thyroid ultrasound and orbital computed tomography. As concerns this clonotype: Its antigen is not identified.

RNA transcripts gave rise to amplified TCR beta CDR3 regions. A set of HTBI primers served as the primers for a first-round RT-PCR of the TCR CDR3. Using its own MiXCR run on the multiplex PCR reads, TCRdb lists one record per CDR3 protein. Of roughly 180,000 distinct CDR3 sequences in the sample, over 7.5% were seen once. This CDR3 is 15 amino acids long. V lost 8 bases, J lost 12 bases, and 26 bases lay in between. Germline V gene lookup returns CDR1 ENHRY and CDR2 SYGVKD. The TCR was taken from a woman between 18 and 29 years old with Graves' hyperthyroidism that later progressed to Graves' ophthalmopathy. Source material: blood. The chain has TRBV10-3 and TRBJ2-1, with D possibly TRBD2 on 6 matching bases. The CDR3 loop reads CAISFRASEMDRQFF. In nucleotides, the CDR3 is TGTGCCATCTCTTTTCGGGCTAGCGAGATGGACCGGCAGTTCTTC.